This paragraph covers one TCR beta chain sequence. In this sample, this clonotype turned up many times. Its recognized antigen is unknown. Base qualities were left out, and no much larger clone turns up one base away. These data are taken from a study of CD8+CD57+ T cells in acquired aplastic anemia listed by TCRdb under 2018. At the level of the whole study: Extracted DNA from sorted CD4+ and CD8+ cells averaged around 3.5 ug, ranging from roughly 0.2 to 30 ug.

Profiling of TCR beta VDJ combinations and CDR3 sequences used genomic DNA as the template. TCR repertoire sequencing was run on an Illumina HiSeq 2000. The authors' pipeline ran thus. TRBV/TRBJ rearrangement plots, CDR3 size and DJ length profiles, and Simpson's diversity index were used to assess repertoires. The most abundant DNA sequence in the deep sequencing data was taken as the immunodominant clone. CDR3 amino acid sequences were screened for sharing across subjects and were compared with published repertoires and the VDJdb database. Through fastp at Q25 and MiXCR, TCRdb rebuilt clones from the public reads, retaining in-frame beta chains. Merged by CDR3 protein, the rows form single entries marked with the most common genes and DNA. These V and J calls are TCRdb output, not the study's own analysis. This sample is represented by 250,000 to 350,000 distinct CDR3 sequences; approximately 57% of them were singletons. The ten largest account for roughly 8% of the sample.

In the study, sorted CD4+ and CD8+ blood T cells from patients with severe aplastic anemia and from healthy subjects underwent deep sequencing of TCR repertoires. Ficoll-Paque density gradient centrifugation was used to isolate peripheral blood mononuclear cells. Before DNA extraction, CD4+ and CD8+ T cells were sorted by FACS or by magnetic beads. The CDR3 measures 14 amino acids from cysteine to phenylalanine. The sequence is cut down to CDR3 DNA, 42 bases in frame from base 1. According to the germline V gene, CDR1 reads MNHEY and CDR2 reads SVGAGI. Between the V and J ends, shortened by 2 bases and 1 base respectively, the junction contains 8 bases. Paper-wide results and their limitations: Twenty-nine CD8+ CDR3 sequences were found in both patients and controls but appeared to be highly expressed in patients and within the immunodominant clones of the patients. CD8+ Simpson's diversity did not differ significantly between patients and healthy controls (P=0.060).

The chain was built from TRBV6-5 and TRBJ1-1; TRBD1 is possibly the D segment (5 matching bases). The TCR sequence derives from a human donor with severe aplastic anemia or a healthy control (not recorded which). The sample taken for sequencing was sorted CD4+, CD8+, or CD8+CD57+ T cells (not recorded which) from PBMCs. The DNA sequence is as follows: TGTGCCAGCAGTTACGGAGGGGAGAACACTGAAGCTTTCTTT. Its protein is CASSYGGENTEAFF.